One and the same sample provided the 16 T cell receptor beta chains below, sequenced in a study of shared clonotypes between healthy human individuals. In the naive CD8 group, cells lacked CD45RO and were positively selected for CCR7, so terminally differentiated effector memory CD45RA+ cells were left out. Clones were read by immunoSEQ multiplex PCR, and TCRdb kept only the in-frame ones, dropping some. Among about 2.1 million clones listed, around 93% were seen once. The sequenced sample consisted of naive CD8+ T cells from PBMCs. These receptor sequences come from a man younger than 35 in good health. Some clones in this sample may be carry-over from other donors' samples.

The rearrangement uses TRBV27 and TRBJ2-7, with TRBD1 as a possible D gene (6 bases). V shed 5 bases and J shed 3 bases, with 14 bases lying between them. The CDR3 contains 14 residues. Germline V gene lookup returns CDR1 MNHEY and CDR2 SMNVEV (reference sequence). In nucleotides, the CDR3 is TGTGCCAGCAGTGTGCCTCGACAGGACTACGAGCAGTACTTC. It yields the protein CASSVPRQDYEQYF.

This clone was recorded once. The chain is built from TRBV12-5 and TRBJ2-5; 9 nucleotides agree with TRBD1. The trim removed 4 bases at V and 10 bases at J, leaving 10 bases unmatched. This CDR3 is 14 amino acids long. In germline, CDR1 is LGHNT, CDR2 FRNRAP. CDR3 DNA: TGTGCTAGTGGTTCACAGGGGGCCTGGGGAGACCAGTACTTC. Its protein is CASGSQGAWGDQYF.

The rearrangement links TRBV9 to TRBJ1-2; 7 bases are shared with TRBD1. Trimming cost V 4 bases and J 4 bases; bases outside gene matches: 7. This CDR3 is 14 amino acids long. The germline CDR1 and CDR2 sequences are SGDLS and YYNGEE. The CDR3 sequence is CASSPGDRPYGYTF. In DNA, the CDR3 is TGTGCCAGCAGCCCTGGGGACAGACCCTATGGCTACACCTTC.

This clone was seen a handful of times. The chain combines TRBV5-4 with TRBJ1-1, with D uncertain. The germline gives CDR1 SGHNT, CDR2 YYREEE (reference sequence). The V gene lost 4 bases and the J gene lost 6 bases, with 10 bases spanning the gap. The CDR3 totals 12 residues. CDR3 loop: CASSPPGAEAFF. DNA of the CDR3: TGTGCCAGCAGCCCACCCGGGGCTGAAGCTTTCTTT.

The chain carries TRBV10-2 and TRBJ2-1, with D perhaps assigned TRBD1 or TRBD2 (5 bases each). Germline V gene data show CDR1 as WSHSY and CDR2 as SAAADI. V was shortened by 3 bases and J by 7 bases, with 19 bases between the two germline ends. This CDR3 contains 16 residues. This chain's CDR3 is CASSDDRGAGNNEQFF. CDR3 bases: TGCGCCAGCAGTGACGACCGGGGCGCCGGGAATAATGAGCAGTTCTTC.

This rearrangement joins TRBV28 to TRBJ2-4, with 9 bases that match TRBD1. CDR1 is MDHEN and CDR2 is SYDVKM in the germline V gene. V trimming: 1 base; J trimming: 0 bases; junction bases outside the gene matches: 16. The length of the CDR3 is 21 residues. The CDR3 DNA reads as TGTGCCAGCAGTTTATTGCGGGTTGACAGGGGGACCGTTTTAGCCAAAAACATTCAGTACTTC. Its protein product is CASSLLRVDRGTVLAKNIQYF.

V gene TRBV6-1 combines with J gene TRBJ1-2; TRBD1 is a possible D gene (6 bases). Deletions cut 3 bases from V and 4 bases from J, with 9 bases between. The germline V gene encodes CDR1 MNHNS and CDR2 SASEGT. The CDR3 runs to 13 residues. CDR3 sequence reads: CASSDVDSYGYTF. As DNA, the CDR3 is TGTGCCAGCAGTGATGTGGACAGCTATGGCTACACCTTC.

CDR3 DNA: TGTGCCAGCAGTTCCCAGCGGGGGATCACTGAAGCTTTCTTT. Its protein is CASSSQRGITEAFF. The chain uses TRBV28 and TRBJ1-1; the D gene is possibly TRBD1 (5 bases). CDR1 is MDHEN and CDR2 is SYDVKM in the germline V gene. CDR3 length equals 14 residues. Trimming stripped 4 bases from V and 4 bases from J, with 13 bases between.

The chain is built from TRBV6-8 and TRBJ2-1; D remains unclear. There are 10 residues in the CDR3. The V gene lost 6 bases and the J gene lost 12 bases, with 9 bases spanning the gap. The germline gives CDR1 MNHGY, CDR2 SAAAGT. The CDR3 DNA reads as TGTGCCAGCAGACTCCCTGGGCAGTTCTTC. This codes for CASRLPGQFF.

This clone was seen only once. The chain carries TRBV7-9 and TRBJ2-6; 16 nucleotides line up with TRBD2. Germline V lookup: CDR1 SEHNR, CDR2 FQNEAQ (reference sequence). The CDR3 totals 18 residues. Losses at the gene ends were 11 bases for V and 2 bases for J; bases not matched to a gene: 9. CDR3 residues: CAVPGTSGRVAGANVLTF. The CDR3 bases are TGTGCCGTTCCCGGGACTAGCGGGAGGGTTGCTGGGGCCAACGTCCTGACTTTC.

The J gene is TRBJ2-1, the V gene TRBV27; D unclear. Germline CDR1 is MNHEY and CDR2 is SMNVEV (reference sequence). Trimming pared 0 bases from V and 2 bases from J, leaving 17 bases between. CDR3 length equals 18 residues. The CDR3 DNA follows: TGTGCCAGCAGTTTATCCCCCCTGGTTGTGTCTACCTACAATGAGCAGTTCTTC. This encodes CASSLSPLVVSTYNEQFF.

This clone has just one count. Distinct nucleotide sequences in the sample also encode this CDR3. V is TRBV27 and J is TRBJ2-1; 11 nucleotides align to TRBD1. The CDR3 has 15 residues. Germline V gives CDR1 MNHEY, CDR2 SMNVEV (reference sequence). The V and J ends lost 0 bases and 7 bases, in that order; junction bases with no gene match: 2. CDR3 loop: CASSLSGTGGNEQFF. CDR3 DNA: TGTGCCAGCAGTTTATCCGGGACAGGGGGGAATGAGCAGTTCTTC.

The chain combines TRBV27 with TRBJ2-1; 8 nucleotides agree with TRBD1. This CDR3 contains 14 residues. Germline values: CDR1 MNHEY, CDR2 SMNVEV (reference sequence). The junction had 6 bases not matched to a gene; V was cut back by 3 bases and J by 8 bases. The CDR3: CASSFRGRGHEQFF. CDR3 DNA: TGTGCCAGCAGTTTCAGGGGGCGAGGGCATGAGCAGTTCTTC.

This chain links TRBV5-6 with TRBJ2-5, with D possibly being TRBD1 or TRBD2 (5 bases each). Germline V gene data show CDR1 as SGHDT and CDR2 as YYEEEE. Trimming removed 4 bases from V and 2 bases from J, with 21 bases in between. The CDR3 runs to 17 residues. The CDR3 here is CASSPGTPGIPQETQYF. Written as DNA, the CDR3 is TGTGCCAGCAGCCCCGGGACCCCGGGAATACCACAAGAGACCCAGTACTTC.

The chain recombines TRBV6-5 with TRBJ1-2; D unclear. CDR3 size: 13 residues. The ends were cut back, 5 bases at V and 8 bases at J, with 15 bases in the middle. The V gene's germline CDR1 is MNHEY and CDR2 SVGAGI. This chain's CDR3 is CASSIQPSYGYTF. Written as DNA, the CDR3 is TGTGCCAGCAGTATCCAGCCGAGCTACGGCTACACCTTC.

This chain uses TRBV7-2 with TRBJ2-7; the match to TRBD2 covers 11 bases. The CDR3 is 17 residues long. Germline CDR1 is SGHTA and CDR2 is FQGNSA. V lost 1 base and J lost 6; bases outside the gene matches: 11. The CDR3 spells CASSLVLILAGAGEQYF. The CDR3 DNA reads TGTGCCAGCAGCTTAGTCCTTATACTAGCGGGAGCTGGCGAGCAGTACTTC.